This T cell receptor (beta chain) came from a study of blood T cell repertoires in COVID-19. Study information: PBMCs, B-cell-depleted T cells, or T cells were the source of the cDNA or gDNA that made up the material.

Trimming removed 6 bases from V and 3 bases from J, with 12 bases in between. CDR1 is SGHTA and CDR2 is FQGNSA in the germline V gene. The CDR3 is made up of 15 amino acids. Source study methods: Using reference gene primer amplification, nucleated cell counts were estimated. Assay used: immunoSEQ multiplex PCR; TCRdb lists only in-frame clones, some missing. Clonal size and the V and J genes are those of that table, whereas D and trimming came from the DNA. Of about 90,000 clones in the sample, about 90% were seen once. The material sequenced was peripheral blood. The source is a human donor in a cohort sampled during active COVID-19. The chain carries TRBV7-2 and TRBJ1-6; D not resolved. The CDR3 DNA reads TGTGCCAGCAGTGGTGCCAGACTCTATAATTCACCCCTCCACTTT. Translation: CASSGARLYNSPLHF. The variable domain in full, with the rest retrieved from reference TRBV7-2 and TRBJ1-6, is GAGVSQSPSNKVTEKGKDVELRCDPISGHTALYWYRQSLGQGLEFLIYFQGNSAPDKSGLPSDRFSAERTGGSVSTLTIQRTQQEDSAVYLCASSGARLYNSPLHFGNGTRLTVT.